This TCR beta chain emerged from a study of control samples from healthy donors and cancer patients. Germline CDR1 SGHKS, CDR2 YYEKEE (reference sequence). V was clipped by 1 base and J by 4 bases, with 6 bases between them. CDR3 length: 12 residues. Generated by immunoSEQ multiplex PCR, the TCRdb table keeps only in-frame clones and is missing some. The sample yields just under 150,000 clones, more than 85% seen once. The V call is TRBV5-5, the J call TRBJ2-7; a possible D gene is TRBD1 (5 bases). The origin of this receptor is a man aged 30-40 years in good health. Source material: blood. CDR3 sequence: CASSLQGYEQYF. CDR3 DNA sequence: TGTGCCAGCAGCTTGCAGGGATACGAGCAGTACTTC.